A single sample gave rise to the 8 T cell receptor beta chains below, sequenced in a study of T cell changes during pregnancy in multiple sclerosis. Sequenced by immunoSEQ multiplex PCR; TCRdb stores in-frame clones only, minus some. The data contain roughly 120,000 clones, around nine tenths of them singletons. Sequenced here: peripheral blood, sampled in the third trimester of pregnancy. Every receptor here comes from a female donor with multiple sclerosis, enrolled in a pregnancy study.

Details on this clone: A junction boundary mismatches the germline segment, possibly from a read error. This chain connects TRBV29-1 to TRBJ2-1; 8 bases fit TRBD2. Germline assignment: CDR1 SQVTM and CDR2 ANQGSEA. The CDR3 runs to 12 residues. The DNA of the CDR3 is TGCAGCTTTGAGACTAGCGCGCATGAGCAGTTCTTC. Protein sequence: CSFETSAHEQFF.

This chain's CDR3 is CASSLRQGTNEQYF. CDR3 DNA: TGTGCCAGCAGTCTAAGACAGGGGACCAACGAGCAGTACTTC. The J gene is TRBJ2-7, the V gene TRBV6-5, with TRBD1 matching over 8 bases. V was pared by 5 bases and J by 5 bases, with 8 bases of the junction left unmatched. Germline assignment: CDR1 MNHEY and CDR2 SVGAGI. The CDR3 is 14 amino acids.

In nucleotides, the CDR3 is TGTGCCAGCAGTTTCTATTTTGGGACAGGGATTATGAACACTGAAGCTTTCTTT. Translation: CASSFYFGTGIMNTEAFF. The V call is TRBV28, the J call TRBJ1-1; 9 bases are shared with TRBD1. This CDR3 region has 18 residues. V was clipped by 3 bases and J by 0 bases; unmatched bases: 11. CDR1 and CDR2 from the germline V gene are MDHEN and SYDVKM. Full variable domain (rest looked up from reference TRBV28 and TRBJ1-1): DVKVTQSSRYLVKRTGEKVFLECVQDMDHENMFWYRQDPGLGLRLIYFSYDVKMKEKGDIPEGYSVSREKKERFSLILESASTNQTSMYLCASSFYFGTGIMNTEAFFGQGTRLTVV.

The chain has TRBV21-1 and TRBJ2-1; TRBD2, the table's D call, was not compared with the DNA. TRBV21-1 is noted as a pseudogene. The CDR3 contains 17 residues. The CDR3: CASSKERTPPSYNEQFF. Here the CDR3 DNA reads TGTGCCAGCAGCAAAGAGAGGACTCCCCCCTCCTACAATGAGCAGTTCTTC.

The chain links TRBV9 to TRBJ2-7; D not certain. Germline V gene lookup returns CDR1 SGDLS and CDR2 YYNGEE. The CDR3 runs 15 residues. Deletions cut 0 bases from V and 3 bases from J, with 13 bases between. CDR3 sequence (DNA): TGTGCCAGCAGCGTAGCTCCTAGTGACGGCTACGAGCAGTACTTC. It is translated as CASSVAPSDGYEQYF.

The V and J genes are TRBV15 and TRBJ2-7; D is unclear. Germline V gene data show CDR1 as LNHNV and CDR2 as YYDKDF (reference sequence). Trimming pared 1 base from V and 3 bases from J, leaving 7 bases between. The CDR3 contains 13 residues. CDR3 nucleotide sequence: TGTGCCACCAGCAGAGCAAACAGCTACGAGCAGTACTTC. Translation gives CATSRANSYEQYF.

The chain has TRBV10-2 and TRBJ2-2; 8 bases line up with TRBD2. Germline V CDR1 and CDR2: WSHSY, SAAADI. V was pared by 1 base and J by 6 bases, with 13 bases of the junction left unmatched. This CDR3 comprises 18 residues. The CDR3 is CASSELQAGAKLSGELFF. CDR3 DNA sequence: TGCGCCAGCAGTGAGTTACAAGCGGGAGCAAAGTTGTCCGGGGAGCTGTTTTTT.

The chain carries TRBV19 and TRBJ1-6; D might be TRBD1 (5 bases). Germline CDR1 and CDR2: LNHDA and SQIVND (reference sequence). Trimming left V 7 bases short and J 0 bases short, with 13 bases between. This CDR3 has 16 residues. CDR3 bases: TGTGCCAGTAAACTGCAGGGAAGCTCCTATAATTCACCCCTCCACTTT. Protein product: CASKLQGSSYNSPLHF.